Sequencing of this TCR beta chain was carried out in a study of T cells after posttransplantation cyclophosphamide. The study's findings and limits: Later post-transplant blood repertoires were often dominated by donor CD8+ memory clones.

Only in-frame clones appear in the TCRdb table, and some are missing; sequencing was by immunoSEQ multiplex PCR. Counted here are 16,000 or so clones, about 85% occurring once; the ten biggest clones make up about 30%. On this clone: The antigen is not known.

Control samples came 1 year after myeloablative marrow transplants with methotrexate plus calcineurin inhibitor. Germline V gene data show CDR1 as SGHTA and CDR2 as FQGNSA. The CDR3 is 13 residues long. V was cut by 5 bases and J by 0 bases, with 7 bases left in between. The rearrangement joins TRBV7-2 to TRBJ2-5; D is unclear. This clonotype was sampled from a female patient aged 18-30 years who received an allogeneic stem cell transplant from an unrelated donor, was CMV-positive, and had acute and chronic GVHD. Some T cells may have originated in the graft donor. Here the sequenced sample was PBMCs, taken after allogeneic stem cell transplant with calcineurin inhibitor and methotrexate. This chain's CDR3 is CASSPTNQETQYF. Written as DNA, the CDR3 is TGTGCCAGCAGCCCGACAAACCAAGAGACCCAGTACTTC.